The 29 T cell receptor beta chains given below trace back to one sample, sequenced in a study of T cell responses to AZD1222 COVID-19 vaccine. Some clones are missing from TCRdb's copy, which holds only in-frame ones; the method was immunoSEQ multiplex PCR. The sample shows about 86,000 clones, approximately 89% of them seen only once. Sequenced material: peripheral blood, taken 28 days after the second AZD1222 dose. These receptors were collected from an adult who received the AZD1222 COVID-19 vaccine.

The chain is built from TRBV6-1 and TRBJ2-7; 13 nucleotides line up with TRBD2. The germline V gene encodes CDR1 MNHNS and CDR2 SASEGT. V was pared by 2 bases and J by 6 bases, with 16 bases of the junction left unmatched. The CDR3 covers 19 residues. The CDR3 DNA sequence: TGTGCCAGCAGTGAACGTAGCTGGGTTCGGGGACTAGCGGGGCCCGAGCAGTACTTC. As protein: CASSERSWVRGLAGPEQYF.

The CDR3 is CASSQARAGDFPYEQYF. CDR3 sequence (DNA): TGCGCCAGCAGCCAAGCGCGCGCAGGGGACTTCCCATACGAGCAGTACTTC. The chain is built from TRBV4-3 and TRBJ2-7; D tentatively reads TRBD1 or TRBD2 (6 bases each). V lost 1 base, J lost 4 bases, and 20 bases lay in between. Germline CDR1 LGHNA, CDR2 YSLEER. CDR3 length equals 17 residues.

The rearrangement links TRBV19 to TRBJ2-7; 8 bases are shared with TRBD2. The CDR3 extends over 14 amino acids. Trimming removed 3 bases from V and 3 bases from J; junction bases left unmatched: 4. Germline values: CDR1 LNHDA, CDR2 SQIVND (reference sequence). The CDR3 region is CASSITSGGYEQYF. The CDR3 DNA reads TGTGCCAGTAGTATTACCAGCGGGGGCTACGAGCAGTACTTC.

The V call is TRBV19, the J call TRBJ1-5; D is perhaps TRBD1 (5 bases). The V and J ends lost 7 bases and 7 bases respectively, with 14 bases between them. Germline CDR1 reads LNHDA; CDR2 reads SQIVND (reference sequence). The CDR3 has 13 amino acids. DNA for the CDR3: TGTGCCAGTACCATAGGGGTTGGACAGCCCCAGCATTTT. Its protein is CASTIGVGQPQHF.

The V call is TRBV7-9, the J call TRBJ2-7; D not resolved. Trimming shortened V by 2 bases and J by 3 bases, and 11 bases separated the two germline ends. Per germline, CDR1 SEHNR and CDR2 FQNEAQ (reference sequence). The CDR3 contains 14 residues. As DNA, the CDR3 is TGTGCCAGCAGCTTAAGTTCCGTTATCTACGAGCAGTACGTC. Translation: CASSLSSVIYEQYV.

V usage is TRBV12-5 and J usage is TRBJ2-7; 7 positions match TRBD1. With V trimmed by 1 base and J by 9 bases, 9 bases remained unmatched. The CDR3 sequence is 14 residues long. The germline V gene has CDR1 LGHNT and CDR2 FRNRAP. The CDR3 DNA is TGTGCTAGTGGTTTGGACTCTAAGGGGGCTGTGCAGTACGTC. It is translated as CASGLDSKGAVQYV.

The J gene is TRBJ2-3, the V gene TRBV5-1, with D uncertain. V lost 0 bases, J lost 2 bases, and 10 bases lay in between. The CDR3 runs to 15 residues. Per the germline V gene, CDR1 is SGHRS and CDR2 is YFSETQ. Here the CDR3 DNA reads TGCGCCAGCAGCTTGGCCGGCAGACTCACAGATACGCAGTATTTT. It yields the protein CASSLAGRLTDTQYF.

The chain carries TRBV6-4 and TRBJ2-1, with TRBD1 as a possible D gene (6 bases). There are 16 residues in the CDR3. CDR1 is MRHNA, CDR2 SNTAGT, per germline. V lost 2 bases, J lost 2 bases, and 13 bases lay in between. The CDR3: CASSDTGQFTYNEQFF. The CDR3 DNA sequence: TGTGCCAGCAGTGACACAGGACAGTTTACCTACAATGAGCAGTTCTTC.

Only one count was recorded for this clone. The chain employs TRBV19 and TRBJ1-1, with D possibly TRBD1 on 5 matching bases. This CDR3 contains 15 residues. V lost 10 bases and J lost 1, with 19 bases in between. CDR1 is LNHDA and CDR2 is SQIVND in the germline V gene (reference sequence). For the CDR3, the DNA is TGTGCCACCCAATCAACCGGGGCCCGGAACACTGAAGCTTTCTTT. Its protein is CATQSTGARNTEAFF.

This clone appeared a single time. The chain carries TRBV7-2 and TRBJ2-3; D unclear. This CDR3 spans 15 amino acids. Germline V gene sequence: CDR1 SGHTA, CDR2 FQGNSA. The V and J ends lost 5 bases and 2 bases respectively, with 14 bases between them. CDR3 DNA: TGTGCCAGCAGCCCTTACGGCTATCCCACAGATACGCAGTATTTT. Translated: CASSPYGYPTDTQYF.

V gene TRBV29-1 combines with J gene TRBJ2-5; tentatively, D is TRBD1 or TRBD2 (5 bases each). V was trimmed by 6 bases and J by 4 bases, leaving 18 bases between them. The CDR3 consists of 14 residues. Germline loops: CDR1 SQVTM, CDR2 ANQGSEA. The CDR3: CSVTPGPGVETQYF. In DNA, the CDR3 is TGCAGCGTGACCCCGGGGCCGGGTGTAGAGACCCAGTACTTC.

The genes are TRBV29-1 and TRBJ1-2, with 11 bases fitting TRBD1. This CDR3 spans 14 amino acids. CDR1 is SQVTM and CDR2 is ANQGSEA in the germline V gene. V trimming: 5 bases; J trimming: 3 bases; junction bases outside the gene matches: 5. The CDR3 here is CSVLRTGGYYGYTF. The CDR3 bases are TGCAGCGTTCTTAGGACAGGGGGCTACTATGGCTACACCTTC.

This clone appeared a single time. The rearrangement joins TRBV27 to TRBJ1-3; TRBD1 matches at 9 bases. Germline CDR1 MNHEY, CDR2 SMNVEV (reference sequence). This CDR3 comprises 16 residues. The trim removed 5 bases at V and 4 bases at J, leaving 9 bases unmatched. CDR3 DNA sequence: TGTGCCAGCAGTACGGGGACAGGGAAAGGAGGAAACACCATATATTTT. It is translated as CASSTGTGKGGNTIYF.

This chain connects TRBV7-9 to TRBJ1-5; D ambiguous. Germline CDR1 and CDR2: SEHNR and FQNEAQ (reference sequence). V dropped 5 bases and J dropped 5 bases, with 7 bases sitting between them. The CDR3 spans 12 residues. As DNA, the CDR3 is TGTGCCAGCAGCCCTGGGGATCAGCCCCAGCATTTT. Translated, it gives CASSPGDQPQHF.

The V call is TRBV4-1, the J call TRBJ1-1; TRBD1 aligns across 10 bases. Unmatched junction bases numbered 5, after V lost 2 bases and J lost 5 bases. The CDR3 has 15 residues. In germline, CDR1 is MGHRA, CDR2 YSYEKL. The CDR3 DNA reads TGCGCCAGCAGCCAATCCGGGACAGGGGAAACTGAAGCTTTCTTT. Translation gives CASSQSGTGETEAFF.

The chain joins TRBV29-1 to TRBJ1-1; 8 bases match TRBD1. The trim removed 6 bases at V and 3 bases at J, leaving 9 bases unmatched. The CDR3 has 14 residues. CDR1 is SQVTM and CDR2 is ANQGSEA in the germline V gene. The CDR3, as DNA: TGCAGCGTATCGGCGAGCAGGGGGCACACTGAAGCTTTCTTT. This encodes CSVSASRGHTEAFF.

The chain joins TRBV28 to TRBJ2-7; D is unresolved. V gave up 2 bases and J gave up 2 bases, with 10 bases separating them. Germline CDR1 MDHEN, CDR2 SYDVKM. This CDR3 has 14 residues. DNA for the CDR3: TGTGCCAGCAGTTTAGGTCGGCCTCCCTACGAGCAGTACTTC. Protein product: CASSLGRPPYEQYF. Using reference TRBV28 and TRBJ2-7 for the parts outside the CDR3, the full variable domain is DVKVTQSSRYLVKRTGEKVFLECVQDMDHENMFWYRQDPGLGLRLIYFSYDVKMKEKGDIPEGYSVSREKKERFSLILESASTNQTSMYLCASSLGRPPYEQYFGPGTRLTVT.

This sequence joins TRBV5-1 and TRBJ1-2; 7 positions match TRBD1. The germline CDR1 and CDR2 sequences are SGHRS and YFSETQ. The CDR3 consists of 15 residues. The J segment lost 4 bases and the V segment lost 3 bases, leaving 9 bases of the junction unmatched. The CDR3 loop reads CASSSVTSGGYGYTF. The CDR3 bases are TGCGCCAGCAGCTCGGTCACCTCAGGGGGCTATGGCTACACCTTC.

This clone showed up just once. V usage is TRBV19 and J usage is TRBJ1-2; tentatively, D is TRBD1 (6 bases). The CDR3 extends over 13 amino acids. CDR1 is LNHDA and CDR2 is SQIVND in the germline V gene (reference sequence). Deletions cut 6 bases from V and 3 bases from J, with 11 bases between. CDR3 sequence: CASSYDRYYGYTF. The CDR3 nucleotides are TGTGCCAGTAGCTACGACAGGTACTATGGCTACACCTTC.

This chain connects TRBV11-2 to TRBJ2-3, with D tentatively TRBD1 or TRBD2 (5 bases each). CDR1 SGHAT and CDR2 FQNNGV come from the germline V gene. V was cut by 1 base and J by 3 bases, with 17 bases left in between. The CDR3 totals 17 residues. Here the CDR3 DNA reads TGTGCCAGCAGCTTAGTTGCTAGGGACCTCGGAACAGATACGCAGTATTTT. It yields the protein CASSLVARDLGTDTQYF. Drawing the rest from reference TRBV11-2 and TRBJ2-3, the complete variable domain is EAGVAQSPRYKIIEKRQSVAFWCNPISGHATLYWYQQILGQGPKLLIQFQNNGVVDDSQLPKDRFSAERLKGVDSTLKIQPAKLEDSAVYLCASSLVARDLGTDTQYFGPGTRLTVL.

V is TRBV4-3 and J is TRBJ1-1; D is perhaps TRBD1 (6 bases). Trimming stripped 0 bases from V and 10 bases from J, with 18 bases between. Germline CDR1 LGHNA, CDR2 YSLEER. The CDR3 covers 15 residues. The CDR3 spells CASSQDSGRGGGAFF. In DNA, the CDR3 is TGCGCCAGCAGCCAAGATAGCGGGAGGGGAGGGGGAGCTTTCTTT.

The J gene is TRBJ1-6, the V gene TRBV6-2 or TRBV6-3, with unresolved D. Germline V gives CDR1 MNHEY, CDR2 SVGEGT. This CDR3 is 18 amino acids long. V was trimmed by 6 bases and J by 0 bases, leaving 18 bases between them. CDR3 nucleotides: TGTGCCAGCAGCACCGGGCAGATCGCTGGCTCCTATAATTCACCCCTCCACTTT. It codes for CASSTGQIAGSYNSPLHF.

This chain uses TRBV19 with TRBJ1-6; TRBD1 agrees at 8 bases. In germline, CDR1 is LNHDA, CDR2 SQIVND (reference sequence). The CDR3 runs to 16 residues. V shed 5 bases and J 5 bases; nucleotides not matched to a gene: 8. CDR3 sequence reads: CASSLTPTGDNSPLHF. CDR3 coding DNA: TGTGCCAGTAGTCTGACCCCGACAGGGGATAATTCACCCCTCCACTTT.

CDR3 loop: CASSLASSGKSTDTQYF. The CDR3 DNA reads as TGCGCCAGCAGCTTGGCTTCTAGCGGGAAAAGCACAGATACGCAGTATTTT. The chain has TRBV5-1 and TRBJ2-3; 9 bases are a match to TRBD2. The junction had 5 bases not matched to a gene; V was cut back by 0 bases and J by 0 bases. The CDR3 length is 17 residues. The germline V gene encodes CDR1 SGHRS and CDR2 YFSETQ.

The CDR3 here is CASNQGETGLNYGYTF. The CDR3 nucleotides are TGTGCCAGCAACCAAGGGGAGACAGGGCTTAACTATGGCTACACCTTC. The chain uses TRBV7-9 and TRBJ1-2; 7 bases line up with TRBD1. Germline V gene lookup returns CDR1 SEHNR and CDR2 FQNEAQ (reference sequence). This CDR3 comprises 16 residues. J lost 1 base, V lost 7 bases, and 12 bases had no gene match.

This clone was found once. The chain couples TRBV5-6 to TRBJ2-7; D is undetermined. The length of the CDR3 is 12 residues. The V gene's germline CDR1 is SGHDT and CDR2 YYEEEE. V lost 4 bases and J 2 bases, leaving 7 bases between the germline ends. The CDR3 protein is CASSRKTYEQYF. The CDR3, as DNA: TGTGCCAGCAGCAGGAAAACCTACGAGCAGTACTTC.

The chain recombines TRBV4-2 with TRBJ2-3; D is perhaps TRBD2 (5 bases). The ends were cut back, 2 bases at V and 4 bases at J, with 19 bases in the middle. CDR3 length: 17 amino acids. CDR1 is LGHNA, CDR2 YNFKEQ, per germline. CDR3 sequence (DNA): TGTGCCAGCAGCCAATCAGCGGTGACCCATTACGCAGATACGCAGTATTTT. It specifies CASSQSAVTHYADTQYF.

The chain joins TRBV12-3 or TRBV12-4 to TRBJ1-1, with D perhaps matching TRBD1 (6 bases). This CDR3 comprises 12 residues. V was cut by 1 base and J by 7 bases, with 7 bases left in between. The CDR3 loop reads CASSLEGDEAFF. The CDR3, as DNA: TGTGCCAGCAGTTTAGAGGGGGATGAAGCTTTCTTT.

The CDR3 DNA follows: TGTGCCAGCAGCGTCCGGGTTCGCGGTGAGCAGTTCTTC. Protein product: CASSVRVRGEQFF. The chain is built from TRBV6-5 and TRBJ2-1; D uncertain. CDR1 and CDR2 from the germline V gene are MNHEY and SVGAGI. V was pared by 6 bases and J by 9 bases, with 15 bases between. The CDR3 sequence is 13 residues long.